This T cell receptor beta chain was found in a study of blood T cell repertoires in COVID-19. Study summary: Sites in the United States, Italy and Spain provided acute and convalescent COVID-19 samples. PBMCs, B-cell-depleted T cells, or T cells were the source of the cDNA or gDNA that made up the material.

In the study's own analysis: Quantification of nucleated cells was approximated via reference gene primer amplification. The table came from immunoSEQ multiplex PCR; TCRdb's copy has only in-frame clones and leaves some out. V and J calls plus clone size are reproduced from that table; the DNA served to infer D and trimming. Of around 150,000 clones listed, approximately 83% are singletons. CDR1 is MNHEY and CDR2 is SVGEGT in the germline V gene. This CDR3 has 16 amino acids. V lost 5 bases, J lost 4 bases, and 18 bases lay in between. The chain uses TRBV6-2 or TRBV6-3 and TRBJ2-1, with D unclear. Sequenced material: peripheral blood. The TCR comes from a man aged 55 to 70 with acute or convalescent COVID-19. CDR3 protein: CASSLMAVGTYNEQFF. For the CDR3, the DNA is TGTGCCAGCAGTCTTATGGCAGTTGGTACGTACAATGAGCAGTTCTTC.